This entry lists 27 T cell receptor beta chains sequenced from one sample in a study of blood T cell repertoires in COVID-19. Sequencing used immunoSEQ multiplex PCR; TCRdb keeps in-frame clones, though not all of them. The sample lists about 180,000 clones, about 88% occurring once. Sequenced material: PBMCs or T cells enriched from blood (not recorded which). These TCRs come from a woman in her forties or fifties who had recovered from COVID-19.

V is TRBV28 and J is TRBJ2-1; TRBD2 aligns across 11 bases. The CDR3 runs 17 residues. J gave up 5 bases and V 6 bases, and 12 bases lay outside the gene matches. Germline V gives CDR1 MDHEN, CDR2 SYDVKM. This CDR3 is CASSPPQTSGTNNEQFF. The CDR3 DNA reads TGTGCCAGCAGCCCTCCCCAGACTAGCGGGACCAACAATGAGCAGTTCTTC. The variable domain in full, completed from reference TRBV28 and TRBJ2-1, reads DVKVTQSSRYLVKRTGEKVFLECVQDMDHENMFWYRQDPGLGLRLIYFSYDVKMKEKGDIPEGYSVSREKKERFSLILESASTNQTSMYLCASSPPQTSGTNNEQFFGPGTRLTVL.

To note about this clone: At one end the junction does not follow the germline gene, possibly because of a read error. The chain links TRBV7-7 to TRBJ2-5, with TRBD1 matching over 7 bases. The CDR3 is made up of 15 amino acids. Germline CDR1 SSHAT, CDR2 FNYEAQ (reference sequence). The CDR3 region has the DNA TGTGCTAGCAGCACAGGGGTATCCCCCCAAGAGACCCAGTACTTC. It is translated as CASSTGVSPQETQYF.

J is TRBJ2-7 and V is TRBV18; 8 bases are shared with TRBD2. J was trimmed by 7 bases and V by 4 bases; bases with no gene match: 15. This CDR3 has 16 residues. Germline lookup yields CDR1 KGHSH and CDR2 LQKENI. The CDR3 DNA sequence: TGTGCCAGCTCACTGTACCAGCGGGAGCCCCTAGGTGAGCAGTACTTC. Translation: CASSLYQREPLGEQYF.

The DNA for the CDR3 is TGTGCCAGTATCCTCACGGGGGGAATGAACACTGAAGCTTTCTTT. It is translated as CASILTGGMNTEAFF. J is TRBJ1-1 and V is TRBV19; tentatively, D is TRBD1 (5 bases). V gave up 7 bases and J gave up 0 bases, with 15 bases separating them. The CDR3 length is 15 residues. CDR1 and CDR2 from the germline V gene are LNHDA and SQIVND (reference sequence). The full variable domain, in which reference TRBV19 and TRBJ1-1 provide the parts outside the CDR3, is DGGITQSPKYLFRKEGQNVTLSCEQNLNHDAMYWYRQDPGQGLRLIYYSQIVNDFQKGDIAEGYSVSREKKESFPLTVTSAQKNPTAFYLCASILTGGMNTEAFFGQGTRLTVV.

The V and J genes are TRBV5-4 and TRBJ2-3, with 8 bases fitting TRBD2. Germline V gives CDR1 SGHNT, CDR2 YYREEE (reference sequence). The CDR3 has 14 amino acids. V gave up 2 bases and J gave up 3 bases; unmatched junction bases: 2. The CDR3: CASSLAGATDTQYF. CDR3 nucleotide sequence: TGTGCCAGCAGCTTAGCGGGGGCGACAGATACGCAGTATTTT.

The table lists this clone with a count of one. The chain couples TRBV10-3 to TRBJ1-3; D is possibly TRBD1 (5 bases). V was shortened by 7 bases and J by 2 bases, with 12 bases between the two germline ends. The CDR3 spans 14 residues. Germline V gene sequence: CDR1 ENHRY, CDR2 SYGVKD. The CDR3 loop is CAIKPGGAGNTIYF. CDR3 coding DNA: TGTGCCATCAAACCGGGAGGGGCTGGAAACACCATATATTTT.

The rearrangement uses TRBV14 and TRBJ2-4, with D unclear. V lost 0 bases, J lost 1 base, and 10 bases lay in between. The germline CDR1 and CDR2 sequences are SGHDN and FVKESK. This CDR3 comprises 16 residues. CDR3 DNA sequence: TGTGCCAGCAGCCAAGAGAGAGGTGGGGCCAAAAACATTCAGTACTTC. Translated: CASSQERGGAKNIQYF.

CDR3 residues: CASALPGTGAGELFF. The DNA for the CDR3 is TGTGCCAGCGCTCTCCCCGGGACAGGGGCCGGGGAGCTGTTTTTT. V usage is TRBV28 and J usage is TRBJ2-2; 10 positions match TRBD1. The CDR3 extends over 15 amino acids. The germline gives CDR1 MDHEN, CDR2 SYDVKM. Unmatched junction bases numbered 9, after V lost 8 bases and J lost 6 bases.

The chain combines TRBV5-6 with TRBJ2-1, with TRBD1 matching 9 bases. The CDR3 contains 15 residues. Per the germline V gene, CDR1 is SGHDT and CDR2 is YYEEEE. The junction had 8 bases not matched to a gene; V was cut back by 3 bases and J by 7 bases. The CDR3, as DNA: TGTGCCAGCAGCTGGAGGGGGACAGGGCGAAATGAGCAGTTCTTC. Translated: CASSWRGTGRNEQFF. The full variable domain, its missing parts supplied by reference TRBV5-6 and TRBJ2-1, is DAGVTQSPTHLIKTRGQQVTLRCSPKSGHDTVSWYQQALGQGPQFIFQYYEEEERQRGNFPDRFSGHQFPNYSSELNVNALLLGDSALYLCASSWRGTGRNEQFFGPGTRLTVL.

This clone occurred a few times. This chain uses TRBV28 with TRBJ2-7, with 11 bases matching TRBD1. This CDR3 has 14 residues. Germline lookup yields CDR1 MDHEN and CDR2 SYDVKM. With V trimmed by 5 bases and J by 9 bases, 9 bases remained unmatched. CDR3 bases: TGTGCCAGCAGTGCCGGGACAGGGGGAAGGCGGCAGTACTTC. Translated, it gives CASSAGTGGRRQYF. The whole variable domain, filled in from reference TRBV28 and TRBJ2-7, reads DVKVTQSSRYLVKRTGEKVFLECVQDMDHENMFWYRQDPGLGLRLIYFSYDVKMKEKGDIPEGYSVSREKKERFSLILESASTNQTSMYLCASSAGTGGRRQYFGPGTRLTVT.

The gene calls are TRBV27 and TRBJ1-5; D is perhaps TRBD1 (6 bases). This CDR3 has 13 residues. Germline CDR1 MNHEY, CDR2 SMNVEV (reference sequence). V was clipped by 6 bases and J by 5 bases, with 11 bases between them. Here the CDR3 reads CASRSDRYQPQHF. CDR3 in DNA: TGTGCCAGCAGATCGGACAGATATCAGCCCCAGCATTTT.

The V and J genes are TRBV7-9 and TRBJ2-4; 9 bases are a match to TRBD1. The CDR3 has 16 residues. Germline CDR1 reads SEHNR; CDR2 reads FQNEAQ (reference sequence). With V trimmed by 0 bases and J by 6 bases, 6 bases remained unmatched. In DNA, the CDR3 is TGTGCCAGCAGCTTAGCGGGGGGACAGGGCAGAAACATTCAGTACTTC. Translated, it gives CASSLAGGQGRNIQYF.

V usage is TRBV6-5 and J usage is TRBJ2-5; possible D gene TRBD1, 6 bases. The CDR3 contains 12 residues. The germline V and J ends were trimmed by 6 bases and 5 bases, with 10 bases remaining between them. Per the germline V gene, CDR1 is MNHEY and CDR2 is SVGAGI. In nucleotides, the CDR3 is TGTGCCAGCAGCGCAGGGGTGGAGACCCAGTACTTC. This encodes CASSAGVETQYF.

This clone was detected only once. The J gene is TRBJ1-1, the V gene TRBV4-1; 7 bases map to TRBD1. CDR1 and CDR2 (germline): MGHRA, YSYEKL. The CDR3 is 17 residues long. With V trimmed by 2 bases and J by 6 bases, 15 bases remained unmatched. DNA of the CDR3: TGCGCCAGCAGCCAACCGGACAGGCTTAACCCGTTCTCTGAAGCTTTCTTT. Translating gives CASSQPDRLNPFSEAFF.

About this clone itself: An end of the junction differs from the germline gene, which may be a read error. V is TRBV7-9 and J is TRBJ2-1, with D possibly TRBD1 on 6 matching bases. Looked up from germline, CDR1 is SEHNR and CDR2 is FQNEAQ (reference sequence). The CDR3 sequence is 12 residues long. CDR3 protein: CASSSGGDMILF. CDR3 bases: TGTGCCAGCAGTTCCGGTGGGGACATGATCCTCTTC.

This clone has only a few counts. V usage is TRBV12-5 and J usage is TRBJ1-1, with 7 bases lining up with TRBD1. Germline lookup yields CDR1 LGHNT and CDR2 FRNRAP. This CDR3 comprises 13 residues. J lost 7 bases, V lost 1 base, and 3 bases had no gene match. The CDR3 here is CASGLAGGGEAFF. The CDR3 nucleotides read TGTGCTAGTGGTTTGGCAGGGGGAGGTGAAGCTTTCTTT.

The V gene is TRBV4-2, the J gene TRBJ2-4; D not resolved. Germline V gene lookup returns CDR1 LGHNA and CDR2 YNFKEQ. The CDR3 has 15 amino acids. Trimming removed 1 base at V and 0 bases at J, with 7 bases between. CDR3 bases: TGTGCCAGCAGCCAAGGGGCCCTAGCCAAAAACATTCAGTACTTC. Translated, it gives CASSQGALAKNIQYF.

The chain carries TRBV18 and TRBJ2-3; 13 positions match TRBD2. CDR3 size: 16 residues. With 5 bases clipped from V and 6 bases from J, the junction kept 8 bases outside the gene matches. Germline V lookup: CDR1 KGHSH, CDR2 LQKENI. CDR3 bases: TGTGCCAGCTCATCGTGGACTAGCGGGAGAAGCGATACGCAGTATTTT. Residues: CASSSWTSGRSDTQYF.

V usage is TRBV28 and J usage is TRBJ1-5; D remains unclear. CDR1 and CDR2 (germline): MDHEN, SYDVKM. CDR3 length equals 15 residues. The V and J ends lost 6 bases and 0 bases respectively, with 12 bases between them. CDR3 bases: TGTGCCAGCAGCTCCGGGGATAATAGCAATCAGCCCCAGCATTTT. Translating gives CASSSGDNSNQPQHF. Full variable domain (outside the CDR3, taken from reference TRBV28 and TRBJ1-5): DVKVTQSSRYLVKRTGEKVFLECVQDMDHENMFWYRQDPGLGLRLIYFSYDVKMKEKGDIPEGYSVSREKKERFSLILESASTNQTSMYLCASSSGDNSNQPQHFGDGTRLSIL.

The rearrangement uses TRBV29-1 and TRBJ2-2; the match to TRBD1 covers 9 bases. This CDR3 is 13 amino acids long. J was trimmed by 5 bases and V by 8 bases; bases with no gene match: 6. Germline V lookup: CDR1 SQVTM, CDR2 ANQGSEA. CDR3 in amino acids: CSLQGAQTGELFF. The CDR3 nucleotides are TGCAGCCTACAGGGGGCGCAGACCGGGGAGCTGTTTTTT.

The chain couples TRBV24-1 to TRBJ2-3, with TRBD2 matching over 8 bases. This CDR3 contains 19 residues. V gave up 3 bases and J gave up 6 bases; unmatched junction bases: 19. CDR1 is KGHDR, CDR2 SFDVKD, per germline. The DNA for the CDR3 is TGTGCCACCAGTGATGGAGTAGCGGGATTTCCTATACGAACGGATACGCAGTATTTT. This codes for CATSDGVAGFPIRTDTQYF.

The chain links TRBV29-1 to TRBJ1-1; D possibly corresponds to TRBD1 (5 bases). V was shortened by 8 bases and J by 2 bases, with 9 bases between the two germline ends. The CDR3 covers 11 residues. Germline CDR1 and CDR2: SQVTM and ANQGSEA. The CDR3 DNA sequence: TGCAGCCACAGGTATAACACTGAAGCTTTCTTT. Translation gives CSHRYNTEAFF.

The CDR3 sequence: CASSESPARGEQFF. For the CDR3, the DNA is TGTGCCAGCAGTGAAAGCCCTGCCCGGGGTGAGCAGTTCTTC. The rearrangement uses TRBV6-4 and TRBJ2-1, with D possibly TRBD2 on 5 matching bases. Germline-derived CDR1 and CDR2 are MRHNA and SNTAGT. V was trimmed by 3 bases and J by 9 bases, leaving 15 bases between them. The CDR3 contains 14 residues.

The chain uses TRBV5-5 and TRBJ2-1; D is undetermined. The germline CDR1 and CDR2 sequences are SGHKS and YYEKEE (reference sequence). The CDR3 is made up of 11 amino acids. Trimming took off 5 bases at V and 6 bases at J, with 6 bases between the two ends. In nucleotides, the CDR3 is TGTGCCAGCAGTTATCTCAATGAGCAGTTCTTC. This codes for CASSYLNEQFF.

The V and J genes are TRBV7-2 and TRBJ1-3; 8 nucleotides align to TRBD1. In germline, CDR1 is SGHTA, CDR2 FQGNSA. The CDR3 has 15 residues. Trimming removed 3 bases from V and 5 bases from J; junction bases left unmatched: 6. CDR3 in DNA: TGTGCCAGCAGCTTGGGACAGGCACTACGAAACACCATATATTTT. It specifies CASSLGQALRNTIYF.

This clone was picked up one time. The chain carries TRBV3-1 (or the pseudogene TRBV3-2) and TRBJ2-7, with a weak D call TRBD1 (6 bases). V was trimmed by 1 base and J by 3 bases, leaving 13 bases between them. The CDR3 consists of 15 residues. CDR1 is LGHDT and CDR2 is YNNKEL in the germline V gene (reference sequence). The CDR3: CASSQVDRVFYEQYF. CDR3 bases: TGTGCCAGCAGCCAAGTGGACAGAGTGTTCTACGAGCAGTACTTC.

The genes are TRBV10-2 and TRBJ2-7, with 10 bases that match TRBD2. The CDR3 is made up of 16 amino acids. The germline gives CDR1 WSHSY, CDR2 SAAADI. Losses at the gene ends were 2 bases for V and 0 bases for J; bases not matched to a gene: 4. The CDR3 bases are TGCGCCAGCAGTGAGGCTCTAGCGGGAGTCTCCTACGAGCAGTACTTC. It encodes CASSEALAGVSYEQYF.